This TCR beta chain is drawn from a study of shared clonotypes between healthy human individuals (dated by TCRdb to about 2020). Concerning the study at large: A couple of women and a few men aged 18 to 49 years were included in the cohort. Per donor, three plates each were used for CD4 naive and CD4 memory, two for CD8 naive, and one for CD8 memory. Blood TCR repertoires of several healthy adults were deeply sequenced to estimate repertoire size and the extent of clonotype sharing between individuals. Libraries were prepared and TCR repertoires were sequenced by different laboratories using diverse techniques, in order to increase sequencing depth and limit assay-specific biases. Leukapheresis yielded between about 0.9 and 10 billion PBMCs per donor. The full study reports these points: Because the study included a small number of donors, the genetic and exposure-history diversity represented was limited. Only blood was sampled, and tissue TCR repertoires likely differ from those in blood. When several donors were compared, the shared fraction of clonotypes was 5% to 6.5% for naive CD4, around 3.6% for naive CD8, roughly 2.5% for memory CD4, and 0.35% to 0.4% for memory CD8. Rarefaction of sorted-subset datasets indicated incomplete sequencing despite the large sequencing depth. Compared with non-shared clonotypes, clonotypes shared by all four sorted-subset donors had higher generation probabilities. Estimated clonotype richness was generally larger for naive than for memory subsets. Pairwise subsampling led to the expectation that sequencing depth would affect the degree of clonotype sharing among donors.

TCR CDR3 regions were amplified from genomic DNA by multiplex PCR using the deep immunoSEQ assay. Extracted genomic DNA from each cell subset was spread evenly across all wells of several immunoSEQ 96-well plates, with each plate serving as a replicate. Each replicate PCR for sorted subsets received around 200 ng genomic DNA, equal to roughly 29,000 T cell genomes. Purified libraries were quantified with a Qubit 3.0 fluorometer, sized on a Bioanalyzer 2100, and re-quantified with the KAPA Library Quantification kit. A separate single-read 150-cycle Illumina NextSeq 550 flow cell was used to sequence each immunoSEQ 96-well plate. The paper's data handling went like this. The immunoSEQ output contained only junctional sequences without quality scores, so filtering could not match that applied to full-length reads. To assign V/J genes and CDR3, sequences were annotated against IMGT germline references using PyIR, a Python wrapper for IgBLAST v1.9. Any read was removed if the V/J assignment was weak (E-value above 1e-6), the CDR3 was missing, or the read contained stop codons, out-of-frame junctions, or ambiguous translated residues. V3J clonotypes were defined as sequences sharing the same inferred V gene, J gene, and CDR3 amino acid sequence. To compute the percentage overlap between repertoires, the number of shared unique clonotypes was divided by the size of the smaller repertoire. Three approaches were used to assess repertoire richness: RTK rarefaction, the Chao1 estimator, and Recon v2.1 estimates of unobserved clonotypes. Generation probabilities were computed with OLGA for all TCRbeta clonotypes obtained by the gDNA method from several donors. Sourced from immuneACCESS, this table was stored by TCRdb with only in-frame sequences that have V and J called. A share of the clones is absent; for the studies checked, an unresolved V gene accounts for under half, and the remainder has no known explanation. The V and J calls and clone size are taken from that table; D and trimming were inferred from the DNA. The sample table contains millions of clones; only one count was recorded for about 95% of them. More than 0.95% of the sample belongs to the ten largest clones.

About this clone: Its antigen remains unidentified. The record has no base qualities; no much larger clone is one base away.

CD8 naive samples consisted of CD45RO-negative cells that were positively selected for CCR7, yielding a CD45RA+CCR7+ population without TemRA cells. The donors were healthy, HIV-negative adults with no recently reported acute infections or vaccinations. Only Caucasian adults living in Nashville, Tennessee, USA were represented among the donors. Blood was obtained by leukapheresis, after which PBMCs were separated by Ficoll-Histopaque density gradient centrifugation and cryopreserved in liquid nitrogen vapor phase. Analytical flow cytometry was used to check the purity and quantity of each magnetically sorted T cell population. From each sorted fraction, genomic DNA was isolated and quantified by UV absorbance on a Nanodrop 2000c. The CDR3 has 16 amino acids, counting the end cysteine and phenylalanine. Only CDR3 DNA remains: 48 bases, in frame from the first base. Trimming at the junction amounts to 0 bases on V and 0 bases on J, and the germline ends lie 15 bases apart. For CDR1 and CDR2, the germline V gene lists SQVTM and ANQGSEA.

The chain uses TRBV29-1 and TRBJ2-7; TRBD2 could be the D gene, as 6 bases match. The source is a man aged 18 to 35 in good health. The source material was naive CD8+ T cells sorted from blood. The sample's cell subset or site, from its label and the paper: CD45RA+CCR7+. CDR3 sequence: CSVEDAGPSSSYEQYF. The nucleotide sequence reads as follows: TGCAGCGTTGAAGACGCGGGGCCTTCGAGCTCCTACGAGCAGTACTTC.